What follows are 15 T cell receptor beta chains derived from one specimen sequenced in a study of Ad26.COV2.S vaccination and SARS-CoV-2 variants. Using immunoSEQ multiplex PCR, the repertoire was profiled, and TCRdb retains in-frame clones only, with some absent. Of roughly 500,000 clones listed, roughly 89% are singletons. Treatment noted: over 15 received Ad26.COV2.S at low or high dose, single or two shots; roughly five received placebo; per-sample allocation not given. Day 63 after the first injection of vaccine or placebo was the sampling time. Sequenced here: peripheral blood, sampled in a trial of Ad26.COV2.S vaccine versus placebo. These receptors were taken from a person between 18 and 65 years old who received the Ad26.COV2.S COVID-19 vaccine or a placebo.

The chain joins TRBV5-1 to TRBJ2-5; tentatively, D is TRBD2 (7 bases). Germline CDR1 reads SGHRS; CDR2 reads YFSETQ. The CDR3 runs to 13 residues. Between the trimmed V and J ends, which lost 5 bases and 4 bases, there was a span of 12 bases. The CDR3 DNA reads TGCGCCAGCAGTCAGGGGAGGGTAGAGACCCAGTACTTC. It specifies CASSQGRVETQYF.

CDR3 amino acids: CAISEQWESYEQYV. CDR3 sequence (DNA): TGTGCCATCAGTGAACAATGGGAATCCTACGAGCAGTACGTC. V usage is TRBV10-3 and J usage is TRBJ2-7; D is undetermined. V shed 3 bases and J shed 1 base, with 10 bases lying between them. CDR3 length equals 14 residues. CDR1 is ENHRY, CDR2 SYGVKD, per germline.

The CDR3 is CASSPTQAIPLFGYTF. CDR3 DNA sequence: TGTGCCAGCAGCCCCACGCAAGCAATACCCCTTTTTGGCTACACCTTC. The chain couples TRBV11-2 to TRBJ1-2; D is unresolved. V lost 5 bases, J lost 7 bases, and 23 bases lay in between. Germline V gene data show CDR1 as SGHAT and CDR2 as FQNNGV. This CDR3 spans 16 amino acids.

This clone was observed once. The chain uses TRBV6-4 and TRBJ2-1; D is tentatively TRBD1 or TRBD2 (5 bases each). The CDR3 length is 16 residues. V was trimmed by 6 bases and J by 2 bases, leaving 17 bases between them. Germline V gives CDR1 MRHNA, CDR2 SNTAGT. Here the CDR3 reads CASSRTSGTPYNEQFF. CDR3 bases: TGTGCCAGCAGCCGAACGTCAGGGACCCCCTACAATGAGCAGTTCTTC.

The chain has TRBV11-3 and TRBJ2-2; 8 bases agree with TRBD2. The V gene end was trimmed by 3 bases and the J gene end by 5 bases; junction bases not matched to a gene: 2. The CDR3 is made up of 14 amino acids. CDR1 and CDR2 (germline): SGHNT, YENEEA. CDR3 in amino acids: CASSFAGGTGELFF. As DNA, the CDR3 is TGTGCCAGCAGCTTCGCGGGAGGTACCGGGGAGCTGTTTTTT.

The J gene is TRBJ2-2, the V gene TRBV7-9; D is perhaps TRBD1 (5 bases). V lost 5 bases to trimming and J lost 5 bases, with 15 bases between them. The CDR3 covers 15 residues. Germline V CDR1 and CDR2: SEHNR, FQNEAQ (reference sequence). The CDR3 spells CASSPLGAGTGELFF. CDR3 DNA: TGTGCCAGCAGCCCCCTAGGGGCCGGGACCGGGGAGCTGTTTTTT.

This clone was counted ten times or more. The J gene is TRBJ2-3, the V gene TRBV4-2; the match to TRBD2 covers 9 bases. Germline lookup yields CDR1 LGHNA and CDR2 YNFKEQ. J lost 2 bases, V lost 1 base, and 1 base had no gene match. There are 15 residues in the CDR3. The CDR3 coding sequence is TGTGCCAGCAGCCAAGGGACTAGCGACACAGATACGCAGTATTTT. It yields the protein CASSQGTSDTDTQYF.

The chain uses TRBV4-1 and TRBJ2-7; TRBD1 matches at 7 bases. The CDR3 is 14 residues long. The V gene end was trimmed by 3 bases and the J gene end by 2 bases; junction bases not matched to a gene: 4. Germline CDR1 MGHRA, CDR2 YSYEKL. The CDR3 loop reads CASSHRTGPYEQYV. The CDR3 nucleotides read TGCGCCAGCAGCCATAGGACAGGACCCTACGAGCAGTACGTC.

The chain uses TRBV7-8 and TRBJ2-7, with D maybe TRBD1 (6 bases). In germline, CDR1 is SGHVS, CDR2 FQNEAQ. CDR3 length equals 13 residues. Trimming removed 3 bases from V and 0 bases from J, with 6 bases in between. This chain's CDR3 is CASSLDSSYEQYV. The CDR3 DNA is TGTGCCAGCAGCTTGGACAGCTCCTACGAGCAGTACGTC.

The chain uses TRBV19 and TRBJ1-3; D is ambiguous. CDR3 length: 16 amino acids. Germline CDR1 and CDR2: LNHDA and SQIVND (reference sequence). V dropped 6 bases and J dropped 0 bases, with 15 bases sitting between them. CDR3 nucleotide sequence: TGTGCCAGTAGGGCCCCTCGGTATGGCTCTGGAAACACCATATATTTT. This codes for CASRAPRYGSGNTIYF.

V gene TRBV4-1 combines with J gene TRBJ2-1, with 7 positions matching TRBD2. The CDR3 is made up of 16 amino acids. Germline V gene data show CDR1 as MGHRA and CDR2 as YSYEKL. V lost 0 bases, J lost 4 bases, and 6 bases stayed unmatched. CDR3 loop: CASSQDDGGGYNEQFF. The CDR3 DNA follows: TGCGCCAGCAGCCAAGATGATGGGGGGGGGTACAATGAGCAGTTCTTC.

In its sample, this clone was seen once. The V gene is TRBV7-8, the J gene TRBJ2-5; weak D call: TRBD1 (5 bases). The germline CDR1 and CDR2 sequences are SGHVS and FQNEAQ. CDR3 length: 14 amino acids. The V end lost 5 bases, the J end lost 7 bases, and 17 bases lay between the germline ends. In DNA, the CDR3 is TGTGCCAGCAGCCCGCTGGGGCACTTGGTGACCCAGTACTTC. Translating gives CASSPLGHLVTQYF.

This clone came up once. The chain uses TRBV9 and TRBJ2-3; D uncertain. Trimming left V 4 bases short and J 1 base short, with 4 bases between. CDR1 SGDLS and CDR2 YYNGEE come from the germline V gene. The CDR3 has 12 residues. CDR3 sequence (DNA): TGTGCCAGCAGCCCTCGCACAGATACGCAGTATTTT. Encoded protein: CASSPRTDTQYF.

The chain combines TRBV7-3 with TRBJ2-2; tentatively, D is TRBD1 (5 bases). V lost 1 base, J lost 8 bases, and 5 bases lay in between. Per germline, CDR1 SGHTA and CDR2 FQGTGA. The CDR3 is made up of 12 amino acids. CDR3 DNA sequence: TGTGCCAGCAGCTTAAACAGGGGGGAGCTGTTTTTT. Its protein is CASSLNRGELFF. Full variable domain (outside the CDR3, taken from reference TRBV7-3 and TRBJ2-2): GAGVSQTPSNKVTEKGKYVELRCDPISGHTALYWYRQSLGQGPEFLIYFQGTGAADDSGLPNDRFFAVRPEGSVSTLKIQRTERGDSAVYLCASSLNRGELFFGEGSRLTVL.

This chain connects TRBV29-1 to TRBJ2-1, with a weak D call TRBD2 (6 bases). The CDR3 spans 16 residues. Germline CDR1 is SQVTM and CDR2 is ANQGSEA. Trimming left V 7 bases short and J 5 bases short, with 24 bases between. DNA for the CDR3: TGCAGCGGGACCCGGCGAGGCGGTAGCGGCCACAATGAGCAGTTCTTC. Its protein product is CSGTRRGGSGHNEQFF.